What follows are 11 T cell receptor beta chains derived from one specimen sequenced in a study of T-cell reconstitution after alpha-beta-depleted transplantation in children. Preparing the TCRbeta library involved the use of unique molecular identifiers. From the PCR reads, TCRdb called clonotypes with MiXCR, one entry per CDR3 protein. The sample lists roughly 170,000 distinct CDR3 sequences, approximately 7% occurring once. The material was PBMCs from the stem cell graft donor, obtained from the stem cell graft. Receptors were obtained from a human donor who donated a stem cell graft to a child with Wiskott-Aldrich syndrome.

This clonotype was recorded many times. This chain's CDR3 is CASSSLPGASNIQYF. In DNA form, the CDR3 reads TGTGCCAGCAGCTCCCTACCGGGGGCATCAAACATTCAGTACTTC. The chain is built from TRBV7-9 and TRBJ2-4; either TRBD1 or TRBD2 may supply D (6 bases each). CDR1 SEHNR and CDR2 FQNEAQ come from the germline V gene (reference sequence). With 4 bases removed from V and 6 bases from J, the gap between germline ends came to 16 bases. The CDR3 sequence is 15 residues long.

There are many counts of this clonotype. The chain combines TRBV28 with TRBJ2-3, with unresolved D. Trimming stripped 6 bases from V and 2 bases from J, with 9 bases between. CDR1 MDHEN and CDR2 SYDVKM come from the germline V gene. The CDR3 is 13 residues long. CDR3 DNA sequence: TGTGCCAGCAGCCCCGGTTTCACAGATACGCAGTATTTT. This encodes CASSPGFTDTQYF.

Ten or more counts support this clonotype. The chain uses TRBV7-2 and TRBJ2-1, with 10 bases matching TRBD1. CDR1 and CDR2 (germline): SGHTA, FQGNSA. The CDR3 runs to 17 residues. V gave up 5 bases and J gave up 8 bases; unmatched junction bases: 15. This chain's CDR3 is CASSLKYRDRGSDEQFF. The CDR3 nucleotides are TGTGCCAGCAGCCTGAAATACCGGGACAGGGGCTCCGATGAGCAGTTCTTC. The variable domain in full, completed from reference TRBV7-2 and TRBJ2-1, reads GAGVSQSPSNKVTEKGKDVELRCDPISGHTALYWYRQSLGQGLEFLIYFQGNSAPDKSGLPSDRFSAERTGGSVSTLTIQRTQQEDSAVYLCASSLKYRDRGSDEQFFGPGTRLTVL.

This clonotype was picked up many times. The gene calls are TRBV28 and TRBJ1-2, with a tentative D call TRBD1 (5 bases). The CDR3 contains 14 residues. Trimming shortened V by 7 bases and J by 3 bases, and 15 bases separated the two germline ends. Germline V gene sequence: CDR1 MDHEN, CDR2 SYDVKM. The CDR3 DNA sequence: TGTGCCAGCACCGCAGGGTCGTTTTACTATGGCTACACCTTC. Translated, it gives CASTAGSFYYGYTF.

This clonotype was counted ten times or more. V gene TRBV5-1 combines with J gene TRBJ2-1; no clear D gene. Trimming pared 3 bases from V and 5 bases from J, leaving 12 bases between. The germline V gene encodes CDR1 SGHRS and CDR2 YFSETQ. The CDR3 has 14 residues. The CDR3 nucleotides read TGCGCCAGCAGCTGGGATCTGAATAACAATGAGCAGTTCTTC. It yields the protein CASSWDLNNNEQFF.

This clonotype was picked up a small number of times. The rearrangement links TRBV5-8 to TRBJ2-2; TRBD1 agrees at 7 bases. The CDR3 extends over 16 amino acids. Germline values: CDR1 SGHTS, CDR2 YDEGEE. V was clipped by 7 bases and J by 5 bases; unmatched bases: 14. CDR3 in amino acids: CASHPLRQGRTGELFF. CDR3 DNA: TGTGCCAGCCACCCCCTCAGACAGGGTAGGACCGGGGAGCTGTTTTTT.

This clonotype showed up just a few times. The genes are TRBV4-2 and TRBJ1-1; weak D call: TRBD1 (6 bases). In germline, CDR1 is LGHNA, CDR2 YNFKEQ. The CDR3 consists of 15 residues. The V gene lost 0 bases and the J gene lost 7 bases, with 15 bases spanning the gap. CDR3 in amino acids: CASSQDGRGEDEAFF. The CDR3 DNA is TGTGCCAGCAGCCAAGACGGCAGGGGCGAAGATGAAGCTTTCTTT.

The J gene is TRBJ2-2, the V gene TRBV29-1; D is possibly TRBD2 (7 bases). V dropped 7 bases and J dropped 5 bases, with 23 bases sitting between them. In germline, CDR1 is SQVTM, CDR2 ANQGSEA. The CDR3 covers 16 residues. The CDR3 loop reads CSAPEGGARGTGELFF. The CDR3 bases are TGCAGCGCGCCTGAGGGGGGGGCGCGGGGGACCGGGGAGCTGTTTTTT.

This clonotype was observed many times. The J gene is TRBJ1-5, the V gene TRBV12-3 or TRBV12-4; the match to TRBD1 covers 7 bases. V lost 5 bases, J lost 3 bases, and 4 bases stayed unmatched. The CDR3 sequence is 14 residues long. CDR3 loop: CASSRTGLNQPQHF. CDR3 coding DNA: TGTGCCAGCAGTCGGACAGGTCTCAATCAGCCCCAGCATTTT.

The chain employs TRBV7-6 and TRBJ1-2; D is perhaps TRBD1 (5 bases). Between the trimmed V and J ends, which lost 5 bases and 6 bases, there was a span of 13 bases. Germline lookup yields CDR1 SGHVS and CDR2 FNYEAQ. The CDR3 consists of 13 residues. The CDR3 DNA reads TGTGCCAGCAGCAAGCAGGGTCGGGATGGCTACACCTTC. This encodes CASSKQGRDGYTF.

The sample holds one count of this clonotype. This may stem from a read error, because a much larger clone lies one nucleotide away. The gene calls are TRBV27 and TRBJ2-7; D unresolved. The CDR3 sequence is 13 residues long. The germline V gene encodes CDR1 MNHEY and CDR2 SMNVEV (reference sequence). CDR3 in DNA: TGTACCAGCACCTCTGACGTTTCCTACGAGCAGTACTTC. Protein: CTSTSDVSYEQYF.